Below, 22 T cell receptor beta chains from the same sample are listed, as sequenced in a study of blood T cells in healthy people across ages. PCR was performed a second time for 7 to 11 cycles using a sample-barcoded 5' primer and a J-beta primer mix. TCRdb re-called the 5' RACE reads with MiXCR, one entry per CDR3 protein. The sample has around 800,000 distinct CDR3 sequences, more than 40% seen once. Input material: blood. The receptors derive from a man in his sixties in good health.

This clonotype has just a few counts. The chain recombines TRBV4-3 with TRBJ1-2; 7 bases fit TRBD1. The germline V gene encodes CDR1 LGHNA and CDR2 YSLEER. The CDR3 has 15 residues. V lost 1 base and J lost 8; bases outside the gene matches: 10. This chain's CDR3 is CASSQAWAGGSGYTF. CDR3 nucleotides: TGCGCCAGCAGCCAAGCGTGGGCAGGGGGAAGCGGCTACACCTTC.

This chain links TRBV12-3 or TRBV12-4 with TRBJ1-5; possibly TRBD1 for D (5 bases). Trimming removed 5 bases from V and 0 bases from J, with 17 bases in between. The CDR3 is made up of 17 amino acids. CDR3 protein: CASSTRQSVYSNQPQHF. The CDR3 nucleotides read TGTGCCAGCAGTACGCGACAGTCAGTCTATAGCAATCAGCCCCAGCATTTT.

The chain employs TRBV7-9 and TRBJ1-2; D is undetermined. Germline V gene lookup returns CDR1 SEHNR and CDR2 FQNEAQ (reference sequence). The CDR3 loop spans 14 amino acids. V was clipped by 6 bases and J by 5 bases, with 16 bases between them. Here the CDR3 DNA reads TGTGCCAGCAGTCCCAGGACTTATCAATATGGCTACACCTTC. This gives the protein CASSPRTYQYGYTF.

Note on this clonotype: Sequence at one end of the junction differs from germline and may be a read error. V gene TRBV7-2 combines with J gene TRBJ2-3, with no clear D. From germline, CDR1 is SGHTA and CDR2 FQGNSA. The CDR3 covers 16 residues. The CDR3 spells CASSLYLLSGTDTRYF. DNA of the CDR3: TGTGCCAGCAGCTTATATCTTCTGTCCGGCACAGATACGCGGTATTTT.

This chain links TRBV27 with TRBJ1-4; no reliable D call. Germline CDR1 MNHEY, CDR2 SMNVEV (reference sequence). V lost 6 bases, J lost 8 bases, and 16 bases lay in between. This CDR3 contains 14 residues. The DNA for the CDR3 is TGTGCCAGCAGAACACCGGGAGCCCAAGAAAAACTGTTTTTT. It codes for CASRTPGAQEKLFF.

This clonotype was detected a few times. V gene TRBV15 combines with J gene TRBJ2-5, with 8 bases that match TRBD2. The V gene end was trimmed by 4 bases and the J gene end by 4 bases; junction bases not matched to a gene: 11. The CDR3 runs to 16 residues. Germline V gene sequence: CDR1 LNHNV, CDR2 YYDKDF (reference sequence). This CDR3 is CATSNVGLAMAETQYF. The CDR3 coding sequence is TGTGCCACCAGCAACGTTGGACTAGCAATGGCAGAGACCCAGTACTTC.

The chain employs TRBV9 and TRBJ2-7, with D perhaps assigned TRBD1 or TRBD2 (6 bases each). CDR3 length: 15 amino acids. The germline V gene has CDR1 SGDLS and CDR2 YYNGEE. Trimming took 5 bases from V and 3 from J, leaving 18 bases between them. CDR3 region: CASSGGRRGDYEQYF. The CDR3, as DNA: TGTGCCAGCAGTGGGGGAAGGAGGGGGGACTACGAGCAGTACTTC.

There are many counts of this clonotype. The chain joins TRBV7-2 to TRBJ2-1, with a tentative D call TRBD1 (5 bases). Germline V gene data show CDR1 as SGHTA and CDR2 as FQGNSA. This CDR3 comprises 13 residues. Trimming took off 5 bases at V and 4 bases at J, with 9 bases between the two ends. The CDR3 coding sequence is TGTGCCAGCAGCGGCAGGGTATACAATGAGCAGTTCTTC. As protein: CASSGRVYNEQFF.

This chain links TRBV24-1 with TRBJ2-1, with 10 bases aligning to TRBD2. Unmatched junction bases numbered 5, after V lost 4 bases and J lost 6 bases. There are 15 residues in the CDR3. Germline CDR1 KGHDR, CDR2 SFDVKD. CDR3 sequence reads: CATSDGAGGGNEQFF. The CDR3, as DNA: TGTGCCACCAGTGACGGAGCGGGGGGGGGCAATGAGCAGTTCTTC.

The chain couples TRBV12-3 or TRBV12-4 to TRBJ2-5; TRBD2 matches at 8 bases. The CDR3 consists of 13 residues. V was clipped by 5 bases and J by 3 bases; unmatched bases: 2. The DNA for the CDR3 is TGTGCCAGCAGTGATAGCGGGAAAGAGACCCAGTACTTC. This sequence encodes CASSDSGKETQYF.

On this clonotype: A read error may account for a junction end that differs from germline. The chain links TRBV5-6 to TRBJ1-6, with D tentatively TRBD1 (6 bases). The CDR3 sequence is 15 residues long. Germline V gene lookup returns CDR1 SGHDT and CDR2 YYEEEE. The CDR3 DNA is TGTGCCTGCAGTCGACAGGAATTAAATAATTCACCCCTCCACTTT. This sequence encodes CACSRQELNNSPLHF.

This clonotype was detected a few times. The gene calls are TRBV9 and TRBJ2-7; D gene unclear. Germline V CDR1 and CDR2: SGDLS, YYNGEE. The CDR3 is made up of 13 amino acids. Between the trimmed V and J ends, which lost 0 bases and 12 bases, there was a span of 16 bases. The chain's CDR3 is CASSVGFHSSWYF. CDR3 nucleotides: TGTGCCAGCAGCGTAGGATTCCATTCGAGTTGGTACTTC.

The V and J genes are TRBV3-1 and TRBJ2-3; D gene ambiguous. CDR3 size: 15 residues. Trimming took 1 base from V and 1 from J, leaving 9 bases between them. CDR1 and CDR2 (germline): LGHDT, YNNKEL (reference sequence). The CDR3 DNA sequence: TGTGCCAGCAGCCAAGGGTCGTTGGGCACAGATACGCAGTATTTT. Its translation: CASSQGSLGTDTQYF.

V is TRBV20-1 and J is TRBJ2-5; D gene uncertain. Per the germline V gene, CDR1 is DFQATT and CDR2 is SNEGSKA (reference sequence). This CDR3 comprises 13 residues. Between the trimmed V and J ends, which lost 2 bases and 5 bases, there was a span of 12 bases. The CDR3 spells CSARSGVHETQYF. The DNA for the CDR3 is TGCAGTGCTAGATCCGGCGTGCACGAGACCCAGTACTTC.

This clonotype appeared a few times. V and J are TRBV12-3 or TRBV12-4 and TRBJ2-1, with D unclear. This CDR3 comprises 11 residues. V lost 7 bases to trimming and J lost 4 bases, with 5 bases between them. CDR3 DNA sequence: TGTGCCAGCAATACGTACAATGAGCAGTTCTTC. It encodes CASNTYNEQFF.

The gene calls are TRBV29-1 and TRBJ2-5; D is unresolved. Germline V gene sequence: CDR1 SQVTM, CDR2 ANQGSEA. With 3 bases removed from V and 2 bases from J, the gap between germline ends came to 7 bases. CDR3 length: 12 residues. The CDR3 reads CSVESGQETQYF. The CDR3 region has the DNA TGCAGCGTTGAGTCAGGACAAGAGACCCAGTACTTC.

The chain carries TRBV7-2 and TRBJ1-2; D is possibly TRBD1 (6 bases). V lost 2 bases and J lost 6, with 19 bases in between. CDR1 SGHTA and CDR2 FQGNSA come from the germline V gene. The CDR3 spans 16 residues. The CDR3, as DNA: TGTGCCAGCAGCTTAATTTCCAGGGCAAGGGACAATGGCTACACCTTC. Its protein product is CASSLISRARDNGYTF.

This clonotype appeared many times. The chain uses TRBV7-9 and TRBJ1-6; 7 nucleotides line up with TRBD1. J gave up 9 bases and V 2 bases, and 7 bases lay outside the gene matches. Per germline, CDR1 SEHNR and CDR2 FQNEAQ (reference sequence). This CDR3 is 15 amino acids long. CDR3 coding DNA: TGTGCCAGCAGCTTATCGGAGACAGGGACTTCACCCCTCCACTTT. Protein product: CASSLSETGTSPLHF.

The chain carries TRBV15 and TRBJ1-2, with D hard to call. From germline, CDR1 is LNHNV and CDR2 YYDKDF (reference sequence). This CDR3 comprises 13 residues. Trimming shortened V by 1 base and J by 9 bases, and 12 bases separated the two germline ends. CDR3 DNA sequence: TGTGCCACCAGCAGAGCCGAACAGACTAGCTACACCTTC. As protein: CATSRAEQTSYTF.

About this clonotype itself: Germline and junction disagree at one end, which may indicate a read error. The chain joins TRBV12-3 or TRBV12-4 to TRBJ1-4; 12 bases map to TRBD1. The CDR3 totals 19 residues. This chain's CDR3 is CVSSSRPGTGGAANEKLFF. For the CDR3, the DNA is TGTGTCAGCAGTTCCCGCCCCGGGACAGGGGGCGCGGCTAATGAAAAACTGTTTTTT.

This clonotype was picked up a small number of times. V usage is TRBV7-2 and J usage is TRBJ2-3; D is tentatively TRBD1 or TRBD2 (5 bases each). V was clipped by 0 bases and J by 8 bases, with 15 bases between them. The CDR3 is made up of 15 amino acids. Germline-derived CDR1 and CDR2 are SGHTA and FQGNSA. The CDR3: CASSLAGRGVGTQYF. In DNA, the CDR3 is TGTGCCAGCAGCTTAGCGGGACGAGGTGTCGGTACGCAGTATTTT.

The chain couples TRBV2 to TRBJ1-2; TRBD1 is a possible D gene (5 bases). The germline V and J ends were trimmed by 6 bases and 8 bases, with 22 bases remaining between them. Germline V gene data show CDR1 as SNHLY and CDR2 as FYNNEI. This CDR3 has 15 residues. The chain's CDR3 is CASSGTRGTKKGYTF. The CDR3 nucleotides read TGTGCCAGCAGCGGTACCCGGGGCACCAAAAAAGGCTACACCTTC.